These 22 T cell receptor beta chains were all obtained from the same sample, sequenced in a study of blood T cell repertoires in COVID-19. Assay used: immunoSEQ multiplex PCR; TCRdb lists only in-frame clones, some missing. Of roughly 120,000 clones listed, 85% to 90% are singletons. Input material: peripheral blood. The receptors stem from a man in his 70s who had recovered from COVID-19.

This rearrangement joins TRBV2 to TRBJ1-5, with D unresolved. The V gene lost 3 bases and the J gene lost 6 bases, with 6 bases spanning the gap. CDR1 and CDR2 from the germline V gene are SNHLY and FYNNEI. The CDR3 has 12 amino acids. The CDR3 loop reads CASSDNGQPQHF. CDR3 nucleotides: TGTGCCAGCAGTGATAACGGTCAGCCCCAGCATTTT.

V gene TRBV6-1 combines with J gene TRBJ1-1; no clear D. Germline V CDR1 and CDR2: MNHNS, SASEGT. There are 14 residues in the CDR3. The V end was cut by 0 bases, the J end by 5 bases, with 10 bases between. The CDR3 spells CASSEAPGGTEAFF. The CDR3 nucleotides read TGTGCCAGCAGTGAAGCCCCGGGAGGGACTGAAGCTTTCTTT.

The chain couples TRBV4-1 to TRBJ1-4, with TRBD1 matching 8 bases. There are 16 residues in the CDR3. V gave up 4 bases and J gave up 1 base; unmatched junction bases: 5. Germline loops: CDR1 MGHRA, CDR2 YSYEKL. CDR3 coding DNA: TGCGCCAGCAGCCGTGGACAGGGACTAACTAATGAAAAACTGTTTTTT. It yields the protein CASSRGQGLTNEKLFF.

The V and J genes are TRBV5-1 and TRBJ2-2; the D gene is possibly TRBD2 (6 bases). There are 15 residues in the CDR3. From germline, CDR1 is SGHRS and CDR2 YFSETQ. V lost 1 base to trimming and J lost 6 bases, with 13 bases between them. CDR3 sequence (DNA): TGCGCCAGCAGCTTGTCGTCGGCTAGCGCCGGGGAGCTGTTTTTT. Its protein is CASSLSSASAGELFF.

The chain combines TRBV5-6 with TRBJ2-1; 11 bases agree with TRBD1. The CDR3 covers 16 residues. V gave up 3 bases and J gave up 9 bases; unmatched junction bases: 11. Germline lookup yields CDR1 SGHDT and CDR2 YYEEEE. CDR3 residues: CASSSLVDRGQVEQFF. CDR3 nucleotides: TGTGCCAGCAGCTCACTAGTGGACAGGGGGCAGGTTGAGCAGTTCTTC.

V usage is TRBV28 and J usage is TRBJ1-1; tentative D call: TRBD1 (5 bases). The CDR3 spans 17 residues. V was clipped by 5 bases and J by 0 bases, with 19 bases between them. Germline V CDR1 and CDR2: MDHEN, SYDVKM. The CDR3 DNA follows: TGTGCCAGCAGTCTCCCCTTGGAGGGGCGACTGAACACTGAAGCTTTCTTT. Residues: CASSLPLEGRLNTEAFF.

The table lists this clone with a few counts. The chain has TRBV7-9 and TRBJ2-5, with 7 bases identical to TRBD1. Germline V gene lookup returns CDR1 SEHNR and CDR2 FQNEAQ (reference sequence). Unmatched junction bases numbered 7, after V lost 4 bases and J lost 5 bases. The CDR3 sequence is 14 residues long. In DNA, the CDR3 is TGTGCCAGCAGCTCAGAATACAGGGGCGAGACCCAGTACTTC. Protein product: CASSSEYRGETQYF.

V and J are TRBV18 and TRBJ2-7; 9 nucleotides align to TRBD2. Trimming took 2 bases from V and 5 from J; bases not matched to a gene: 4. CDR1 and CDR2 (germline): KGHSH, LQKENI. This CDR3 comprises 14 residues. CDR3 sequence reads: CASSPVAGDDEQYF. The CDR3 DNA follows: TGTGCCAGCTCACCAGTAGCGGGAGACGACGAGCAGTACTTC.

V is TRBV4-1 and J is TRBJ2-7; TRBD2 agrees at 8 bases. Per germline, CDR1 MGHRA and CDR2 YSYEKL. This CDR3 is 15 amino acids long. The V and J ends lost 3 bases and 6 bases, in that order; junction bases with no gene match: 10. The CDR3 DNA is TGCGCCAGCAGCCAGGTAGCCGGGACTAGGCGCGAGCAGTACTTC. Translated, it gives CASSQVAGTRREQYF.

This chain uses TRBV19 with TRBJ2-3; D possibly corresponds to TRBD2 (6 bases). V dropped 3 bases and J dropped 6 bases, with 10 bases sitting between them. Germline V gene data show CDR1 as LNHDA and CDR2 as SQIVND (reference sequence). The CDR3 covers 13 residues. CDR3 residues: CASSIAGGDTQYF. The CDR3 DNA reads TGTGCCAGTAGTATCGCAGGAGGGGATACGCAGTATTTT.

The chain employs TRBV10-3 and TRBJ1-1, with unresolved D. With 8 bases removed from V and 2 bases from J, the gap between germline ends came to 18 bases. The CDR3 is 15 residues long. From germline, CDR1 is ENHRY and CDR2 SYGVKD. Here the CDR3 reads CAIGSFYGSNTEAFF. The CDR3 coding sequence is TGTGCCATCGGGTCCTTTTATGGGAGTAACACTGAAGCTTTCTTT.

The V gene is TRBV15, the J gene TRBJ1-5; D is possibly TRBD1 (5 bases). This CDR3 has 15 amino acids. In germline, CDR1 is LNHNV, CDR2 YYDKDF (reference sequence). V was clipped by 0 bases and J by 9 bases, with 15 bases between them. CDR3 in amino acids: CATSRDRGGMRPQHF. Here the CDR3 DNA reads TGTGCCACCAGCAGAGATCGGGGCGGGATGCGGCCCCAGCATTTT. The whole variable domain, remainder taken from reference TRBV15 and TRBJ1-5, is DAMVIQNPRYQVTQFGKPVTLSCSQTLNHNVMYWYQQKSSQAPKLLFHYYDKDFNNEADTPDNFQSRRPNTSFCFLDIRSPGLGDTAMYLCATSRDRGGMRPQHFGDGTRLSIL.

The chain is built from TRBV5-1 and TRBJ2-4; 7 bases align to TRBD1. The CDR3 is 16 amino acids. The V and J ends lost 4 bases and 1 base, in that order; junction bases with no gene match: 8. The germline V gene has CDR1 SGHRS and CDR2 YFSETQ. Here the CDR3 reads CASSRSEQGAKNIQYF. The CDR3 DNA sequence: TGCGCCAGCAGCCGATCAGAACAGGGGGCCAAAAACATTCAGTACTTC.

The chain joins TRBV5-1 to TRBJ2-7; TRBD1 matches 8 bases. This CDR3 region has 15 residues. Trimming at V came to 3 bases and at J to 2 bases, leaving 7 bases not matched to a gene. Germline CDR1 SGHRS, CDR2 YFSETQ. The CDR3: CASSSQGGNAYEQYF. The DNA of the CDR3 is TGCGCCAGCAGCTCACAGGGGGGAAACGCCTACGAGCAGTACTTC.

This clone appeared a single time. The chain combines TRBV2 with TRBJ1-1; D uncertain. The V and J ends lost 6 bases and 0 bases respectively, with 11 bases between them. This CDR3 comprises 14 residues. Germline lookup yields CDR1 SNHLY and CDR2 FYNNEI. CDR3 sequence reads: CASRVVQLNTEAFF. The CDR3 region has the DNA TGTGCCAGCAGAGTAGTACAGCTGAACACTGAAGCTTTCTTT.

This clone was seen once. CDR3 in amino acids: CASSLGWDRPSEGYTF. CDR3 sequence (DNA): TGCGCCAGCAGCTTGGGTTGGGACAGGCCGAGTGAGGGCTACACCTTC. This chain uses TRBV5-1 with TRBJ1-2, with 8 bases matching TRBD1. This CDR3 contains 16 residues. CDR1 is SGHRS, CDR2 YFSETQ, per germline. J gave up 8 bases and V 0 bases, and 12 bases lay outside the gene matches.

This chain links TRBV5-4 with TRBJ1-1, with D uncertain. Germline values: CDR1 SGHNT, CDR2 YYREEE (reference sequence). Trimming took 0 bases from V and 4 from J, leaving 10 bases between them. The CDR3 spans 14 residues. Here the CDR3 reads CASSLGLKSTEAFF. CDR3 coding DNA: TGTGCCAGCAGCTTGGGACTCAAGAGCACTGAAGCTTTCTTT.

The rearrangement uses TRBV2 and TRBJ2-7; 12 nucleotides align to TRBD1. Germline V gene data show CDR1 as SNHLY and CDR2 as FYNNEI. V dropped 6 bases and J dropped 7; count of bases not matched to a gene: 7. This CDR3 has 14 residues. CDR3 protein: CASRGDRGRGEQYF. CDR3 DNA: TGTGCCAGCAGGGGGGACAGGGGGCGCGGAGAGCAGTACTTC.

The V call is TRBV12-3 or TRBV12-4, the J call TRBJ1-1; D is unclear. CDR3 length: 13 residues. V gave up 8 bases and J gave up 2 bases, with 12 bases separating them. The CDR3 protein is CASQVRANTEAFF. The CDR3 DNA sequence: TGTGCCAGCCAAGTAAGAGCAAACACTGAAGCTTTCTTT.

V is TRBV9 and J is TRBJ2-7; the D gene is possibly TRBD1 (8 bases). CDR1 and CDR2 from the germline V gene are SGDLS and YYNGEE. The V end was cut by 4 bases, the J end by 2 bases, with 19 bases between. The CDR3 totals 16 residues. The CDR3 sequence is CASSPGGGTGPYEQYF. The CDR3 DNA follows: TGTGCCAGCAGCCCAGGGGGGGGGACAGGCCCCTACGAGCAGTACTTC.

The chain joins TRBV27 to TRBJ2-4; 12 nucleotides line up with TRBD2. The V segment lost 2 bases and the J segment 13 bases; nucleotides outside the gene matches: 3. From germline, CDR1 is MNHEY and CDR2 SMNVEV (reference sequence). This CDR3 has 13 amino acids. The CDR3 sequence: CASSLGLAGLQYF. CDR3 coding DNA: TGTGCCAGCAGTTTAGGACTAGCGGGACTACAGTACTTC.

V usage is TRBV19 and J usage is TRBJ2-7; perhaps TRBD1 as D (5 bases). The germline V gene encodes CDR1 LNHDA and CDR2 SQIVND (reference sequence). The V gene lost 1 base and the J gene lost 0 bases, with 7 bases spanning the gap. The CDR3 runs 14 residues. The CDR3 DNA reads TGTGCCAGTAGTATAGCAGACAGCTCCTACGAGCAGTACTTC. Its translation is CASSIADSSYEQYF.